Following are 2 T cell receptor beta chains from one sample sequenced in a study of blood T cell repertoires in COVID-19. TCRdb keeps only in-frame clones here, not all; method: immunoSEQ multiplex PCR. Of some 130,000 clones listed, around 73% were seen once; the top ten hold around 9.9%. The specimen sequenced was peripheral blood. The receptors were gathered from a man aged 55 to 70 who had recovered from COVID-19.

This chain links TRBV5-1 with TRBJ1-1; TRBD1 might be the D (6 bases). The length of the CDR3 is 16 residues. The V end was cut by 2 bases, the J end by 0 bases, with 14 bases between. The germline gives CDR1 SGHRS, CDR2 YFSETQ. In nucleotides, the CDR3 is TGCGCCAGCAGCTTTGGCCCAACAGGGATGAACACTGAAGCTTTCTTT. Amino acids: CASSFGPTGMNTEAFF.

CDR3 bases: TGTGCCAGCAGCTTAGTCAGGGCGGAGACCCAGTACTTC. This translates into CASSLVRAETQYF. The chain employs TRBV7-2 and TRBJ2-5; D perhaps matches TRBD1 (5 bases). The ends were cut back, 1 base at V and 5 bases at J, with 8 bases in the middle. Looked up from germline, CDR1 is SGHTA and CDR2 is FQGNSA. This CDR3 has 13 amino acids.